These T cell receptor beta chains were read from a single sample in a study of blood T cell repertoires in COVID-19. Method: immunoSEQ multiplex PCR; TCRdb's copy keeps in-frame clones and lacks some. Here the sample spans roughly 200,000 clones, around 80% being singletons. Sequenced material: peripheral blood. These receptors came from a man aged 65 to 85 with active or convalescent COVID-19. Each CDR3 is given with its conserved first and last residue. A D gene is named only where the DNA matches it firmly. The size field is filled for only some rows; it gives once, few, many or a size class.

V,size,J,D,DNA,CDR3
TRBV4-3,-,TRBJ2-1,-,TGCGCCAGCAGCCAAGATATGACAGCGTACAATGAGCAGTTCTTC,CASSQDMTAYNEQFF
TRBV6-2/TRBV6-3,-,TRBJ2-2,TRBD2,TGTGCCAGCAGTCCCACGGGGACTAGCGAGATCACCGGGGAGCTGTTTTTT,CASSPTGTSEITGELFF
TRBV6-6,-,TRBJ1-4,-,TGTGCCAGCAGTCCGGGACACGGTACCTTTCGGAATGAAAAACTGTTTTTT,CASSPGHGTFRNEKLFF
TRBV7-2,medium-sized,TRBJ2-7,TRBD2,TGTGCCAGCAGCTTAGCGGGTGCGGGGGGTTTCGACGAGCAGTACTTC,CASSLAGAGGFDEQYF
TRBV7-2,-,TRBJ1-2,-,TGTGCCAGCAGCTTAACCCCGGGTGACTATGGCTACACCTTC,CASSLTPGDYGYTF
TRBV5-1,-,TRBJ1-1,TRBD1,TGCGCCAGCAGCTTGGGTGGCACAGGGGCTGAAGCTTTCTTT,CASSLGGTGAEAFF
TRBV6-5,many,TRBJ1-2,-,TGTGCCACCGGACGGGGAAACTATGGCTACACCTTC,CATGRGNYGYTF
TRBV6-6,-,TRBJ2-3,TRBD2,TGTGCCGGCAGTGGGCAAGCGGGGGAAGATACGCAGTATTTT,CAGSGQAGEDTQYF
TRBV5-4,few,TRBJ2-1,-,TGTGCCAGCAGCTTGAGTGAGGGCCTCTACAATGAGCAGTTCTTC,CASSLSEGLYNEQFF
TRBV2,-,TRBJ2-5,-,TGTGCCAGCAGTGTAGGAGCATTGGAGACCCAGTACTTC,CASSVGALETQYF
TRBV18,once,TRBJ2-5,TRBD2,TGTGCCAGCTCACCCTTGCCTAGCGGGGAAGAGACCCAGTACTTC,CASSPLPSGEETQYF
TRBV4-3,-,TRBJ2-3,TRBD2,TGCGCCAGCAGCCAAGATCTCCCTAGCGGGGGGGCCTTAGATACGCAGTATTTT,CASSQDLPSGGALDTQYF
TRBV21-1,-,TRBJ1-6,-,TGTGCCAGCAGCAAACTCGGAACAGGGAATTCACCCCTCCACTTT,CASSKLGTGNSPLHF
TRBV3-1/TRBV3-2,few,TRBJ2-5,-,TGTGCCAGCAGCCTACTCTTGCCACAGGGTCGAGACCAAGAGACCCAGTACTTC,CASSLLLPQGRDQETQYF
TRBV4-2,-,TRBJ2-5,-,TGTGCCAGCAGCCAAGGGGTTTCGCGGGGCACCCAAGAGACCCAGTACTTC,CASSQGVSRGTQETQYF
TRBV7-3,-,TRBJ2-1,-,TGTGCCAGCAGCCCCCTAGGCGGGGCCTACAATGAGCAGTTCTTC,CASSPLGGAYNEQFF
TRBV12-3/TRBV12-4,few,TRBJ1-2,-,TGTGCCAGCAGTTCGGGGGGCTATGGCTACACCTTC,CASSSGGYGYTF
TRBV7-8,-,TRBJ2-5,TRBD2,TGTGCCAGCAGCCGTACTAGCGGAGAGACCCAGTACTTC,CASSRTSGETQYF
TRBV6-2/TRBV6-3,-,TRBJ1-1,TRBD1,TGTGCCAGCAGTTATAAGACAGGGGGCTCTGTAACTGAAGCTTTCTTT,CASSYKTGGSVTEAFF
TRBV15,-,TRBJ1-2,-,TGTGCCACCAGCAGAGAGGGGGCTGGAGGCTACACCTTC,CATSREGAGGYTF
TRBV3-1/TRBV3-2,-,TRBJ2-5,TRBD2,TGTGCCAGCAGCCAATTCCTAGCGGGAGTCGGAGAGACCCAGTACTTC,CASSQFLAGVGETQYF
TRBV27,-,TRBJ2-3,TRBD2,TGTGCCAGCAGTATTGGGACTACAAGCACAGATACGCAGTATTTT,CASSIGTTSTDTQYF
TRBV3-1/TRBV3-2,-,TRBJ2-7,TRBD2,TGTGCCAGCAGCCAAGGGGCTAGCGGTACCTACGAGCAGTACTTC,CASSQGASGTYEQYF
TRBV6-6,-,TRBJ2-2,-,TGTGCCAGCAGTTATCAGGGGAACACCGGGGAGCTGTTTTTT,CASSYQGNTGELFF
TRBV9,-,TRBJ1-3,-,TGTGCCAGCAGCGAACACAGGGCTGGAAACACCATATATTTT,CASSEHRAGNTIYF
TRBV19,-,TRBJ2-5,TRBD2,TGTGCCAGTAGTATGGACCCCCCCTCCGGGACTAGCGGGGGGGAGACCCAGTACTTC,CASSMDPPSGTSGGETQYF
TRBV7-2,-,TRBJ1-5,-,TGTGCCAGCAGCTTAGCGGGGGGTTACAGCAATCAGCCCCAGCATTTT,CASSLAGGYSNQPQHF
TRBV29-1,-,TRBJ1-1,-,TGCAGCGTAAGGGGATTGAACACTGAAGCTTTCTTT,CSVRGLNTEAFF
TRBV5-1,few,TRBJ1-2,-,TGCGCCAGCAGCTTGGTCTCTGTAGGGCAGGGGTATGGCTACACCTTC,CASSLVSVGQGYGYTF
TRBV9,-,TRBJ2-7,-,TGTGCCAGCACCCTAGCCGACGGGAGCTTCTACGAGCAGTACTTC,CASTLADGSFYEQYF
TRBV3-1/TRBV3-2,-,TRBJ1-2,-,TGTGCCAGCAGCCAGGGGGCCTTCTATGGCTACACCTTC,CASSQGAFYGYTF
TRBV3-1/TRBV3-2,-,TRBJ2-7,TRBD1,TGTGCCAGCAGCCACGGGACAGGTACCTACGAGCAGTACTTC,CASSHGTGTYEQYF
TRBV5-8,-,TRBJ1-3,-,TGTGCCAGCAGCTTTCGGCAGGGGACTGGAAACACCATATATTTT,CASSFRQGTGNTIYF
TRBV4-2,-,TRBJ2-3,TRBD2,TGTGCCAGCAGCCAAGAGTTAACGAGCGGGGGTGGTACAGATACGCAGTATTTT,CASSQELTSGGGTDTQYF
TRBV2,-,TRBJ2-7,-,TGTGCCAGCAGTGATAGGGGGGGGTACGCCTACGAGCAGTACTTC,CASSDRGGYAYEQYF
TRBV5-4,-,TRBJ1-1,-,TGTGCCAGCAGCTTTGGTTTAGGGAGGGCTACTGAAGCTTTCTTT,CASSFGLGRATEAFF
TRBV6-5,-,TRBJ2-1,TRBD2,TGTGCCAGCGGGGCGGGAGGGTACAATGAGCAGTTCTTC,CASGAGGYNEQFF
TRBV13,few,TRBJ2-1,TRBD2,TGTGCCAGCAGCTCGAAAATACTAGCGGGAGGTCGTAATGAGCAGTTCTTC,CASSSKILAGGRNEQFF
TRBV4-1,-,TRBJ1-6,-,TGCGCCAGCAGCCAAGATTCTTCCATCGGTGGCGGCCGAGCATCACCCCTCCACTTT,CASSQDSSIGGGRASPLHF
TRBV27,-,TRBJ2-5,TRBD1,TGTGCCAGCAGTTCCCGGGACAGGGGCCTGGAGACCCAGTACTTC,CASSSRDRGLETQYF
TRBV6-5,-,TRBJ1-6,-,TGTGCCAGCATTCCACGAGGGTTCATCAATTCACCCCTCCACTTT,CASIPRGFINSPLHF
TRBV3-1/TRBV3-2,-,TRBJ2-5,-,TGTGCCAGCAGCCCTGGACTATTCCTTCAAGAGACCCAGTACTTC,CASSPGLFLQETQYF
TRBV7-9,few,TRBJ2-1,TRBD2,TGTGCCAGCAGTAGACTAGCGCTCAGCTCCTACAATGAGCAGTTCTTC,CASSRLALSSYNEQFF
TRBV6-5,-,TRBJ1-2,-,TGTGCCAGCAATTTTCAGGGAGGCTTCGGCTACACCTTC,CASNFQGGFGYTF